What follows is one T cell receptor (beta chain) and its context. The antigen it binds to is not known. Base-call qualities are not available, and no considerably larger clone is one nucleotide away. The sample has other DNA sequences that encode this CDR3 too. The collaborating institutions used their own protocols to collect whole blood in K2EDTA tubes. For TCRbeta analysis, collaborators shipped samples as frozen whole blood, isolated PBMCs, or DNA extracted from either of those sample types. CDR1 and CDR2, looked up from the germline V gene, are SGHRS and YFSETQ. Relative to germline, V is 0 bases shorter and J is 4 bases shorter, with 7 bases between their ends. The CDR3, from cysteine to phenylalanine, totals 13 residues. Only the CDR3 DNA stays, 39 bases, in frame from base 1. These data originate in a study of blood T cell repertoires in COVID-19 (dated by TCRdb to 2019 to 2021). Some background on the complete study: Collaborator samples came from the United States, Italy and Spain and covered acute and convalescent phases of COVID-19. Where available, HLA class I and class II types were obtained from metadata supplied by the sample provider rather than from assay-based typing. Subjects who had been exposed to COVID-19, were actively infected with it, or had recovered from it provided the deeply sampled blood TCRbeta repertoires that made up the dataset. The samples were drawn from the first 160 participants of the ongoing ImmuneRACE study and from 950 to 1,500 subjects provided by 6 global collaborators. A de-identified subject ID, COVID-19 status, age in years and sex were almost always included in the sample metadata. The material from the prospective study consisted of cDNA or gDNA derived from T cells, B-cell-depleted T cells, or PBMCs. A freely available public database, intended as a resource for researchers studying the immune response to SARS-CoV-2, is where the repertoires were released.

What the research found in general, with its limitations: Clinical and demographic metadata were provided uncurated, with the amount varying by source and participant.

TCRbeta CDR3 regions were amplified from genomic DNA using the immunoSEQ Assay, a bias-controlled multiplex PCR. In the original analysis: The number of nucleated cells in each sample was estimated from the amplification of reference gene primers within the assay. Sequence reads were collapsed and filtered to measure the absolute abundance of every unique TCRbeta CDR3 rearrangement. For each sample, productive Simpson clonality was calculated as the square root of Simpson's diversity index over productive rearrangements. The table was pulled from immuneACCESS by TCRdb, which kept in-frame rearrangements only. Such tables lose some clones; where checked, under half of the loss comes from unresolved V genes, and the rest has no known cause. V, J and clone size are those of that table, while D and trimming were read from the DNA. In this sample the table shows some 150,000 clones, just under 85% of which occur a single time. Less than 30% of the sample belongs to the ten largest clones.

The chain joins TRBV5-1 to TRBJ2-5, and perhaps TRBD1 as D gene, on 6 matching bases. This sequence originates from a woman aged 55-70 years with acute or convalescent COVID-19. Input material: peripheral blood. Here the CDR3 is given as CASSLDRVETQYF. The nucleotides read TGCGCCAGCAGCTTGGACAGGGTAGAGACCCAGTACTTC.